The subject of this entry is one TCR beta chain. Its antigen is as yet unknown. Germline lookup yields CDR1 KGHSH and CDR2 LQKENI. This CDR3 spans 14 amino acids. The germline V and J ends were trimmed by 3 bases and 3 bases, with 12 bases remaining between them. The sample comes from a study of shared clonotypes between healthy human individuals. General observations from the study: The study's rarefaction showed incomplete sorted-subset sequencing despite large depth.

The study ran the assay at deep level. Tens of thousands of T cell genomes, or roughly 200 ng DNA, went into the sorted-subset replicate PCRs. The repertoire was sequenced with immunoSEQ multiplex PCR; TCRdb's copy has only in-frame clones and lacks some. The sample yields a few million clones, approximately 90% seen once. The receptor was isolated from a man aged 18 to 30 in good health. Sequenced material: naive CD4+ T cells sorted from blood. Subset here: CD45RA+ positively selected. The chain joins TRBV18 to TRBJ2-7, with D unclear. The CDR3 bases are TGTGCCAGCTCACCCATACAAGGAATCTACGAGCAGTACTTC. This codes for CASSPIQGIYEQYF.